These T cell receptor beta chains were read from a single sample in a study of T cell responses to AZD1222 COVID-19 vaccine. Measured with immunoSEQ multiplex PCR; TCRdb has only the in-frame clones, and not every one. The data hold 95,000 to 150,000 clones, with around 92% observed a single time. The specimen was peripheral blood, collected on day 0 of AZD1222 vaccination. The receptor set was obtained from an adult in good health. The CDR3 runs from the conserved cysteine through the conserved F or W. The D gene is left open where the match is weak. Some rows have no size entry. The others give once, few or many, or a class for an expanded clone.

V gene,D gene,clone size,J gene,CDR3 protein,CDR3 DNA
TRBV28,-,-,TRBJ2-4,CASSFLAGGTGPPLKNIQYF,TGTGCCAGCAGTTTCCTCGCCGGGGGAACCGGCCCCCCTCTCAAAAACATTCAGTACTTC
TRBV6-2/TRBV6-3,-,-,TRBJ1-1,CASSRKYLNTEAFF,TGTGCCAGCAGCCGTAAGTACCTGAACACTGAAGCTTTCTTT
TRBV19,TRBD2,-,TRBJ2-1,CASSPLIMGGRAHEQFF,TGTGCCAGTAGTCCCCTAATAATGGGCGGGAGGGCCCATGAGCAGTTCTTC
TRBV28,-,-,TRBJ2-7,CASANLAGVEQYF,TGTGCCAGCGCCAATTTGGCAGGGGTCGAGCAGTACTTC
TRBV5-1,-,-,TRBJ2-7,CASSLSPYSYEQYF,TGCGCCAGCAGCTTGTCACCTTACTCCTACGAGCAGTACTTC
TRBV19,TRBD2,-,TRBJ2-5,CASSVARGETQYF,TGTGCCAGTAGTGTGGCCCGGGGGGAAACCCAGTACTTC
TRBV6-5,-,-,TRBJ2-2,CASSSRHAITGELFF,TGTGCCAGCAGTAGTCGACACGCGATCACCGGGGAGCTGTTTTTT
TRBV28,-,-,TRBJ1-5,CASSSEYREGQPQHF,TGTGCCAGCAGTTCGGAGTACAGGGAGGGGCAGCCCCAGCATTTT
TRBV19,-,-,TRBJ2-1,CASKEWLVNEQFF,TGTGCCAGCAAAGAATGGTTAGTCAATGAGCAGTTCTTC
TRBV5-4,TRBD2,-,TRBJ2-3,CGWREGRHTQYF,TGTGGATGGCGGGAGGGCCGCCATACGCAGTATTTT
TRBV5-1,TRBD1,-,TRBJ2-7,CASSTGQGAVHEQYF,TGCGCCAGCAGCACGGGACAGGGGGCCGTCCACGAGCAGTACTTC
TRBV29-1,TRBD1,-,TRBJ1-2,CSVEPDRVGFGYTF,TGCAGCGTTGAACCGGACAGGGTGGGCTTTGGCTACACCTTC
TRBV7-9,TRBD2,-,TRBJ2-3,CASSLSGGTDTQYF,TGTGCCAGCAGCCTTAGCGGGGGGACAGATACGCAGTATTTT
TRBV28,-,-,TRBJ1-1,CASSLRRRDTEAFF,TGTGCCAGCAGTTTACGGAGGAGAGACACTGAAGCTTTCTTT
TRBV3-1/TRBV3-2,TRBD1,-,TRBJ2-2,CASRALGQGPNTGELFF,TGTGCCAGCAGAGCTCTCGGACAGGGCCCGAACACCGGGGAGCTGTTTTTT
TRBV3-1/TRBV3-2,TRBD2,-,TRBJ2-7,CASSPRGLAGGGTYEQYF,TGTGCCAGCAGCCCCAGGGGACTAGCGGGAGGTGGCACCTACGAGCAGTACTTC
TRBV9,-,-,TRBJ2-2,CASSADLQGRPNTGELFF,TGTGCCAGCAGCGCGGACCTTCAGGGGAGACCGAACACCGGGGAGCTGTTTTTT
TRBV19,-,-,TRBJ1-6,CASSANRVQDSPLHF,TGTGCCAGTAGTGCCAACCGGGTCCAGGATTCACCCCTCCACTTT
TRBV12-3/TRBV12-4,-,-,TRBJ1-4,CASSNPNEKLFF,TGTGCCAGCAGCAACCCTAATGAAAAACTGTTTTTT
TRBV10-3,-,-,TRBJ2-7,CAITPVGGGEQYF,TGTGCCATCACCCCAGTGGGAGGTGGAGAGCAGTACTTC
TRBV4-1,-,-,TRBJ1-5,CASSQGDRLQPQHF,TGCGCCAGCAGCCAGGGTGACAGGCTGCAGCCCCAGCATTTT
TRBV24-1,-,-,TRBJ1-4,CATTLAYKDEKLFF,TGTGCCACCACCCTCGCTTATAAGGACGAAAAACTGTTTTTT
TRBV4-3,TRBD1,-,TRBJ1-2,CASSPATGGYGYTF,TGCGCCAGCAGCCCTGCGACAGGGGGCTATGGCTACACCTTC
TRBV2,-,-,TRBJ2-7,CASSVRAGVSYEQYF,TGTGCCAGCAGCGTCCGGGCAGGGGTATCCTACGAGCAGTACTTC
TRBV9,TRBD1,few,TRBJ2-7,CASSVGGQYYEQYF,TGTGCCAGCAGCGTAGGGGGACAGTACTACGAGCAGTACTTC